Sequencing of this T cell receptor (beta chain) was carried out in a study of OX40 agonist ivuxolimab in advanced cancers. General notes on the study: Ivuxolimab was an agonistic, fully human IgG2 monoclonal antibody directed against OX40 (CD134), a costimulatory receptor. Intravenous ivuxolimab was administered to patients every 2 weeks at six dose levels: 0.01, 0.1, 0.3, 1.5, 3 and 10 mg/kg. Of the 50 to 55 patients in dose escalation, about 20 had hepatocellular carcinoma, about 15 had melanoma, 9 had renal cell carcinoma and 9 had head and neck cancer. In the dose-escalation cohort, approximately 82% of patients were male, and the mean age was roughly 60 years with a range of roughly 20 to 85. Prior anti-PD-1, anti-PD-L1 or anti-CTLA-4 therapy was permitted, and checkpoint inhibitors had been received by less than 45% of dose-escalation patients. Partial responses occurred in three dose-escalation patients: two with cutaneous melanoma and one with hepatocellular carcinoma. Peripheral TCRbeta sequencing was intended to test whether TCR sequence diversity was altered and clonal T-cell expansion was caused by ivuxolimab. The paper reports the monotherapy dose-escalation portion (N of about 54 patients) of the phase I ivuxolimab trial. The study at large found these results: In the 0.1-3.0 mg/kg groups, partial responders had among the lowest normalized peripheral clonal expansion, particularly in CD8+ T cells. After ivuxolimab, more expanded clones were found on average in CD8+ T cells than in CD4+ T cells. Low levels of normalized T-cell clonal expansion were also seen in some patients who did not respond. The antigen specificity of the peripheral T cells that underwent clonal expansion was not determined. Clonal expansion of both CD4+ and CD8+ blood T cells was observed from baseline to week 6 at doses 0.1 to 3.0 mg/kg.

Concerning this clone: This receptor's antigen is unknown. No much larger clone is present one base from it, and per-base qualities are unavailable.

Including the terminal cysteine and phenylalanine, the CDR3 comprises 18 residues. Only the CDR3 DNA stays, 54 bases, in frame from base 1. CDR1 and CDR2 were assigned from the germline V gene as SGHTA and FQGTGA. At the junction V is shortened by 5 bases and J by 0 bases, with 20 bases in between. Genomic DNA was extracted from sorted cells for sequencing of the TCRbeta CDR3 region. The immunoSEQ Assay was used for sequencing of TCRbeta CDR3 regions. The source is immuneACCESS, and TCRdb retained only in-frame sequences with V and J called. Part of the clones is not carried over; for the studies checked, unresolved V genes explain less than half of this, and the remainder is unexplained. This sample comprises roughly 46,000 clones, just over 85% of them detected only once. About three fifths of the sample is in the top ten clones. Patients with autoimmune disease history or receiving systemic immunosuppression were excluded from the trial. Peripheral blood for TCR sequencing was drawn from every dose cohort at baseline, at cycle 4 day 1 and at cycle 7 day 1. Samples came from an open-label, multicenter, first-in-human phase I dose-escalation trial of ivuxolimab. Adults with locally advanced or metastatic head and neck squamous cell, hepatocellular, melanoma or renal cell carcinoma were enrolled in the trial. Before TCR sequencing, CD4+ T cells and CD8+ T cells from peripheral blood were sorted into separate populations.

The chain is made from TRBV7-3 and TRBJ1-5; TRBD1 might be the D gene, on 6 matching bases. This receptor was obtained from an adult with an advanced solid tumor such as melanoma, head and neck, liver or kidney cancer. Source: CD4+ or CD8+ T cells sorted from blood, taken in a trial of the OX40 agonist ivuxolimab. For the CDR3, the sequence is CASSPIRPGENSNQPQHF. The nucleotide sequence reads as follows: TGTGCCAGCAGCCCTATCAGACCAGGGGAGAATAGCAATCAGCCCCAGCATTTT.